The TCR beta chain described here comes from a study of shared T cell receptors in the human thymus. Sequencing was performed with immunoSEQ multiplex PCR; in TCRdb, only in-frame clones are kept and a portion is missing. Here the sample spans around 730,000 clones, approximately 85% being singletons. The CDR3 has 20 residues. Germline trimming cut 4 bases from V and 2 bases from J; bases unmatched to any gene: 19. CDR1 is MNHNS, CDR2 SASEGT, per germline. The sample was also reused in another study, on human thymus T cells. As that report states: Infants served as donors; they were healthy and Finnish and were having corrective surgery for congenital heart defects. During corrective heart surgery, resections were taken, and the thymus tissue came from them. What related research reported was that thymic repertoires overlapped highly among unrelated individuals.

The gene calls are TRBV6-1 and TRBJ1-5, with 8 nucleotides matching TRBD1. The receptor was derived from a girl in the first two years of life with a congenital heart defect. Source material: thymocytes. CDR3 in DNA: TGTGCCAGCAGTGGTGATAGGACAGGGCGGGGTTCCGGGGGCAATCAGCCCCAGCATTTT. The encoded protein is CASSGDRTGRGSGGNQPQHF.